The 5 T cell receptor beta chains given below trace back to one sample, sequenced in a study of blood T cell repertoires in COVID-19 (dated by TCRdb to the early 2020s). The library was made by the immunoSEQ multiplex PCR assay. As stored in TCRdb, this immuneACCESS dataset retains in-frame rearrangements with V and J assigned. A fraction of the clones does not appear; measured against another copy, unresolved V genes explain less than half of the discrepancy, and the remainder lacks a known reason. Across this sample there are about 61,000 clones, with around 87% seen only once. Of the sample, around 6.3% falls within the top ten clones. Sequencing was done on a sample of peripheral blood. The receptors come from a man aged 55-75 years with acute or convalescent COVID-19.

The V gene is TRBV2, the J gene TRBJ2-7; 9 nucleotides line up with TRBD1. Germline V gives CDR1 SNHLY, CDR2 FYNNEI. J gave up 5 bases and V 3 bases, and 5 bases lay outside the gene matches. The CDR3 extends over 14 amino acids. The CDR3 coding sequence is TGTGCCAGCAGTGAGGGGGACAGGGTCAACGAGCAGTACTTC. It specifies CASSEGDRVNEQYF.

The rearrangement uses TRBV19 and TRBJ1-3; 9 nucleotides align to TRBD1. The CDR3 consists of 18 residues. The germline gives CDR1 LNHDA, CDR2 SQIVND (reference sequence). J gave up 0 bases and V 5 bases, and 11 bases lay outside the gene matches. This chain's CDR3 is CASSDVSGTGSSGNTIYF. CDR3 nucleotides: TGTGCCAGTAGTGACGTGAGCGGGACAGGGAGCTCTGGAAACACCATATATTTT.

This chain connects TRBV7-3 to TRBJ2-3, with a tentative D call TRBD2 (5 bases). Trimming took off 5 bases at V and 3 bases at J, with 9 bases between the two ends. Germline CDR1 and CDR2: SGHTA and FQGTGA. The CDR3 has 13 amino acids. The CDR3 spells CASSKTGTDTQYF. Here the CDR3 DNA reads TGTGCCAGCAGCAAGACGGGGACAGATACGCAGTATTTT.

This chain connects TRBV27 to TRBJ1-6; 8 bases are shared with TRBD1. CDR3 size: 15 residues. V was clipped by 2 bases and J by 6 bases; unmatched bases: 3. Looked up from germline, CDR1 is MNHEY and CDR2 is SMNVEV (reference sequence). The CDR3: CASSLQGARNSPLHF. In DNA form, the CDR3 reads TGTGCCAGCAGTTTACAGGGGGCACGTAATTCACCCCTCCACTTT.

CDR3 protein: CASSLAGTGRYGYTF. CDR3 DNA: TGTGCCAGCAGCTTGGCCGGGACAGGGAGGTATGGCTACACCTTC. V is TRBV5-6 and J is TRBJ1-2; 9 bases align to TRBD1. The CDR3 is made up of 15 amino acids. Germline lookup yields CDR1 SGHDT and CDR2 YYEEEE. With V trimmed by 0 bases and J by 5 bases, 5 bases remained unmatched. Complete variable domain (other parts from reference TRBV5-6 and TRBJ1-2): DAGVTQSPTHLIKTRGQQVTLRCSPKSGHDTVSWYQQALGQGPQFIFQYYEEEERQRGNFPDRFSGHQFPNYSSELNVNALLLGDSALYLCASSLAGTGRYGYTFGSGTRLTVV.